The 18 T cell receptor beta chains reported below all come from one sample, sequenced in a study of low-dose radiotherapy and immunotherapy resistance in tumors. TRAV and TRBV primers primed cDNA for both TCRalpha and TCRbeta. It was with a constant-region primer and a V-primer adapter that TCRs were amplified over approximately 18 PCR cycles. One entry per CDR3 protein results from TCRdb running MiXCR on the reads. The sample has roughly 95,000 distinct CDR3 sequences, 20% to 25% seen once. As for time point: after trial treatment. Treatment here: LDRT plus nivolumab, ipilimumab, low-dose cyclophosphamide and aspirin (RACIN trial). The sequencing used PBMCs, collected after low-dose radiotherapy plus immunotherapy. Source of these receptors: a female donor with ovarian cancer.

The chain couples TRBV29-1 to TRBJ2-1; 8 bases align to TRBD2. V was pared by 3 bases and J by 7 bases, with 11 bases of the junction left unmatched. CDR3 length: 15 residues. Germline V gene lookup returns CDR1 SQVTM and CDR2 ANQGSEA. CDR3 bases: TGCAGCGTTGAGGGGGGCGGGAGGATGCTAAATGAGCAGTTCTTC. As protein: CSVEGGGRMLNEQFF.

Ten or more counts support this clonotype. The V gene is TRBV6-2 or TRBV6-3, the J gene TRBJ2-1; perhaps TRBD2 as D (6 bases). V was pared by 5 bases and J by 6 bases, with 17 bases between. CDR3 size: 15 residues. Germline CDR1 and CDR2: MNHEY and SVGEGT. CDR3 protein: CASSVGGTRINEQFF. The CDR3 bases are TGTGCCAGCAGTGTTGGCGGGACGAGGATCAATGAGCAGTTCTTC.

V and J are TRBV6-2 or TRBV6-3 and TRBJ2-1; D ambiguous. The germline V gene has CDR1 MNHEY and CDR2 SVGEGT. The CDR3 has 14 amino acids. V was cut by 0 bases and J by 6 bases, with 9 bases left in between. Written as DNA, the CDR3 is TGTGCCAGCAGTTACTCGTCGGGCGCCAATGAGCAGTTCTTC. This encodes CASSYSSGANEQFF.

This clonotype was seen repeatedly, ten times or more. The chain uses TRBV19 and TRBJ2-7, with 7 bases lining up with TRBD1. The CDR3 has 14 amino acids. Trimming took 5 bases from V and 2 from J; bases not matched to a gene: 6. Looked up from germline, CDR1 is LNHDA and CDR2 is SQIVND (reference sequence). The CDR3 DNA is TGTGCCAGTAGTGCGACAGGGCCCCCCTACGAGCAGTACTTC. Translation gives CASSATGPPYEQYF.

In this sample, this clonotype turned up many times. The chain is built from TRBV4-2 and TRBJ1-1; TRBD1 is a possible D gene (5 bases). Trimming cost V 1 base and J 0 bases, with 18 bases left between them. Germline CDR1 is LGHNA and CDR2 is YNFKEQ. The CDR3 spans 18 residues. CDR3 DNA sequence: TGTGCCAGCAGCCAAGCAGGATCGGGGGGAGGCATGAACACTGAAGCTTTCTTT. Its protein product is CASSQAGSGGGMNTEAFF.

This clonotype was detected many times. CDR3 sequence (DNA): TGTGCCAGCAGTTTGAGGGACACCAACACTGAAGCTTTCTTT. Its translation: CASSLRDTNTEAFF. The chain couples TRBV12-3 or TRBV12-4 to TRBJ1-1; tentatively, D is TRBD1 (6 bases). Trimming left V 3 bases short and J 2 bases short, with 10 bases between. CDR3 length: 14 amino acids.

The chain recombines TRBV20-1 with TRBJ1-1; 9 bases match TRBD1. Germline V gives CDR1 DFQATT, CDR2 SNEGSKA (reference sequence). This CDR3 contains 14 residues. V dropped 6 bases and J dropped 1; count of bases not matched to a gene: 6. Here the CDR3 reads CSAGPGQGNTEAFF. CDR3 DNA sequence: TGCAGTGCGGGCCCGGGACAGGGGAACACTGAAGCTTTCTTT.

This clonotype has more than one count but fewer than ten. The J gene is TRBJ1-2, the V gene TRBV6-1; TRBD1 is a possible D gene (6 bases). There are 13 residues in the CDR3. In germline, CDR1 is MNHNS, CDR2 SASEGT. Between the trimmed V and J ends, which lost 1 base and 8 bases, there was a span of 11 bases. CDR3 loop: CASSEDRAYGYTF. The CDR3 nucleotides read TGTGCCAGCAGTGAAGACAGGGCATACGGCTACACCTTC.

This clonotype was seen at least ten times. This chain joins TRBV3-1 and TRBJ1-1, with TRBD1 as a possible D gene (6 bases). The CDR3 spans 15 residues. Germline assignment: CDR1 LGHDT and CDR2 YNNKEL (reference sequence). The V gene lost 2 bases and the J gene lost 4 bases, with 14 bases spanning the gap. The CDR3, as DNA: TGTGCCAGCAGCCAAACAGGGAGGTCCGGCACTGAAGCTTTCTTT. As protein: CASSQTGRSGTEAFF.

The table lists this clonotype with many counts. This chain joins TRBV5-1 and TRBJ2-7; D is unclear. Trimming cost V 1 base and J 0 bases, with 8 bases left between them. Germline lookup yields CDR1 SGHRS and CDR2 YFSETQ. The CDR3 loop spans 14 amino acids. The CDR3 protein is CASSLMGNSYEQYF. The CDR3 nucleotides are TGCGCCAGCAGCTTGATGGGGAACTCCTACGAGCAGTACTTC.

This clonotype came up many times. The chain carries TRBV27 and TRBJ1-1; 7 bases map to TRBD1. The CDR3 runs 15 residues. CDR1 MNHEY and CDR2 SMNVEV come from the germline V gene (reference sequence). V lost 5 bases, J lost 1 base, and 7 bases stayed unmatched. The CDR3 DNA follows: TGTGCCAGCAGTCCAACGGACAGGAGGAACACTGAAGCTTTCTTT. Translated, it gives CASSPTDRRNTEAFF.

This clonotype was seen repeatedly, ten times or more. The chain is built from TRBV3-1 and TRBJ2-3; 9 bases line up with TRBD2. V trimming: 4 bases; J trimming: 3 bases; junction bases outside the gene matches: 8. CDR3 length: 16 residues. Looked up from germline, CDR1 is LGHDT and CDR2 is YNNKEL (reference sequence). CDR3 nucleotides: TGTGCCAGCAGCCCCCGGGGAGCGGGAGGAACAGATACGCAGTATTTT. It encodes CASSPRGAGGTDTQYF.

This clonotype came up many times. The V and J genes are TRBV19 and TRBJ1-1; D might be TRBD1 (6 bases). Germline values: CDR1 LNHDA, CDR2 SQIVND (reference sequence). The CDR3 totals 13 residues. The V end lost 6 bases, the J end lost 6 bases, and 14 bases lay between the germline ends. This CDR3 is CASSERKGAEAFF. The CDR3 nucleotides are TGTGCCAGTAGCGAAAGGAAGGGGGCTGAAGCTTTCTTT.

This clonotype was seen ten or more times. As DNA, the CDR3 is TGTGCCAGCAGCATCGGGACAGTATATAGCAATCAGCCCCAGCATTTT. Translating gives CASSIGTVYSNQPQHF. This chain joins TRBV6-6 and TRBJ1-5; 7 bases are a match to TRBD1. Germline CDR1 and CDR2: MNHNY and SVGAGI (reference sequence). The CDR3 covers 16 residues. Unmatched junction bases numbered 8, after V lost 6 bases and J lost 0 bases.

This clonotype was observed at least ten times. The CDR3 reads CASSFPAGGMNTEAFF. For the CDR3, the DNA is TGTGCCAGCAGCTTCCCCGCAGGGGGCATGAACACTGAAGCTTTCTTT. The V and J genes are TRBV11-3 and TRBJ1-1; 8 nucleotides align to TRBD1. Per the germline V gene, CDR1 is SGHNT and CDR2 is YENEEA. This CDR3 comprises 16 residues. The J segment lost 0 bases and the V segment lost 3 bases, leaving 6 bases of the junction unmatched.

There are many counts of this clonotype. This chain connects TRBV7-8 to TRBJ2-1, with 7 nucleotides matching TRBD1. This CDR3 has 15 residues. The J segment lost 4 bases and the V segment lost 1 base, leaving 4 bases of the junction unmatched. Germline CDR1 and CDR2: SGHVS and FQNEAQ. Here the CDR3 DNA reads TGTGCCAGCAGCTTAGGGGACAGCCTATACAATGAGCAGTTCTTC. This codes for CASSLGDSLYNEQFF.

This clonotype was recorded at least ten times. The rearrangement joins TRBV7-9 to TRBJ1-2; no reliable D call. Germline V gene sequence: CDR1 SEHNR, CDR2 FQNEAQ (reference sequence). The V gene lost 5 bases and the J gene lost 0 bases, with 25 bases spanning the gap. The CDR3 covers 19 residues. CDR3 sequence: CASSPVPLGLGLTNYGYTF. For the CDR3, the DNA is TGTGCCAGCAGCCCTGTACCCCTAGGGCTTGGCCTCACTAACTATGGCTACACCTTC. The variable domain in full, with the rest retrieved from reference TRBV7-9 and TRBJ1-2, is DTGVSQNPRHKITKRGQNVTFRCDPISEHNRLYWYRQTLGQGPEFLTYFQNEAQLEKSRLLSDRFSAERPKGSFSTLEIQRTEQGDSAMYLCASSPVPLGLGLTNYGYTFGSGTRLTVV.

This clonotype was observed at least ten times. The genes are TRBV20-1 and TRBJ1-1; 8 bases fit TRBD1. With 6 bases clipped from V and 1 base from J, the junction kept 7 bases outside the gene matches. The germline V gene has CDR1 DFQATT and CDR2 SNEGSKA (reference sequence). This CDR3 spans 14 amino acids. CDR3 coding DNA: TGCAGTGCCCCGAGGCAGGGGGCGAACACTGAAGCTTTCTTT. It codes for CSAPRQGANTEAFF.